This entry features one T cell receptor (beta chain) sequence. Germline V gene sequence: CDR1 LNHDA, CDR2 SQIVND (reference sequence). V dropped 0 bases and J dropped 1 base, with 9 bases sitting between them. The CDR3 is 15 residues long. The study counted Cohort 3 donors as recovered given two negative PCRs, clearance, or symptom resolution. This entry belongs to a study of blood T cell repertoires in COVID-19. Across the study: COVID-19 samples, acute and convalescent, were from the United States, Italy and Spain. PBMCs, B-cell-depleted T cells, or T cells provided the cDNA or gDNA that made up the material.

The table came from immunoSEQ multiplex PCR; TCRdb's copy has only in-frame clones and leaves some out. The sample has roughly 320,000 clones, 85% to 90% seen once. The origin of this receptor is a man in his thirties or forties who had recovered from COVID-19. Sequencing was done on a sample of PBMCs or T cells enriched from blood (not recorded which). The gene calls are TRBV19 and TRBJ1-1; D unclear. Written as DNA, the CDR3 is TGTGCCAGTAGTATAGAACGGAGCGCGAACACTGAAGCTTTCTTT. It specifies CASSIERSANTEAFF.